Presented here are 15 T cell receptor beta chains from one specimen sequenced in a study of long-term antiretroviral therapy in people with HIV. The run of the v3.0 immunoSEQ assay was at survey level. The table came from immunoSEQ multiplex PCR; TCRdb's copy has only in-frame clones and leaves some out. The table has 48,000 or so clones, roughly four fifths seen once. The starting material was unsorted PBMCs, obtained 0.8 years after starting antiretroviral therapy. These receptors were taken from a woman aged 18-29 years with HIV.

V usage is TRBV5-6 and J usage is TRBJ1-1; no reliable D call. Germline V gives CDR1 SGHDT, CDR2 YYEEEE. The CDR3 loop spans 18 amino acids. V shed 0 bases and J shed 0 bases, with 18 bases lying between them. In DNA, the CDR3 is TGTGCCAGCAGCTTGGCTGGCGCTTGGCGGCCCTTGAACACTGAAGCTTTCTTT. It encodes CASSLAGAWRPLNTEAFF.

For the CDR3, the DNA is TGTGCCATCACCTCGGGGACTGAAGCTTTCTTT. Residues: CAITSGTEAFF. The V and J genes are TRBV10-3 and TRBJ1-1; D remains ambiguous. Germline V CDR1 and CDR2: ENHRY, SYGVKD. V was trimmed by 7 bases and J by 5 bases, leaving 8 bases between them. There are 11 residues in the CDR3.

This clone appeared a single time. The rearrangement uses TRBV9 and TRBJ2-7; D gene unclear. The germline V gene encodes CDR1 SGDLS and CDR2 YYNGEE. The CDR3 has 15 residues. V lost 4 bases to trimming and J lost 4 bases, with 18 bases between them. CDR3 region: CASSPNQVSLYEQYF. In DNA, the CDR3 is TGTGCCAGCAGCCCAAATCAAGTAAGCTTATACGAGCAGTACTTC.

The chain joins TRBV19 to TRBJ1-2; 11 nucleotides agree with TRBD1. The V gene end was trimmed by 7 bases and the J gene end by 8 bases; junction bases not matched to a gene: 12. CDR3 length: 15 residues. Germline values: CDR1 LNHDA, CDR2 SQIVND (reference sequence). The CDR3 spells CASTLVDRGPGGYTF. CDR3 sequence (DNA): TGTGCCAGTACCCTTGTGGACAGGGGGCCGGGGGGCTACACCTTC.

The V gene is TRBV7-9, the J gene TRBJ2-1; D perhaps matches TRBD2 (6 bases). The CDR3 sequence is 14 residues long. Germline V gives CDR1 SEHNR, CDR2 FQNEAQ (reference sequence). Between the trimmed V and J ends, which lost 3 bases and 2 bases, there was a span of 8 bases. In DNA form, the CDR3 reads TGTGCCAGCAGCTTTAGCGGTACCTACAATGAGCAGTTCTTC. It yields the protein CASSFSGTYNEQFF.

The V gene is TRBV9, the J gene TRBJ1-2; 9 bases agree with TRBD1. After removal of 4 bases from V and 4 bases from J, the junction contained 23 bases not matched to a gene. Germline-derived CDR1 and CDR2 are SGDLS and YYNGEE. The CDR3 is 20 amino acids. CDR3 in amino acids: CASSRHGTGTSDYRGYGYTF. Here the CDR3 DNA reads TGTGCCAGCAGCCGCCACGGGACAGGGACCTCCGACTATCGGGGCTATGGCTACACCTTC.

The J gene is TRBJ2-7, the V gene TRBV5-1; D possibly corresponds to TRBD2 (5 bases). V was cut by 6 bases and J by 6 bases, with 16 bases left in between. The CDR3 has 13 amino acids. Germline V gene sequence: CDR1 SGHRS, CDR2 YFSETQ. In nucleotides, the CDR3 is TGCGCCAGCACCCCCCCGGGGAGCGGCGAGCAGTACTTC. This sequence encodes CASTPPGSGEQYF.

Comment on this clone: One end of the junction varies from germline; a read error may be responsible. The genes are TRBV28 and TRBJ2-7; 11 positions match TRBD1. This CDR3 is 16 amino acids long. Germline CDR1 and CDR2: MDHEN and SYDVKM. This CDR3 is CASSPGTGGGYYGQYF. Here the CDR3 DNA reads TGTGCCAGCAGCCCCGGGACAGGGGGGGGATATTACGGGCAGTACTTC.

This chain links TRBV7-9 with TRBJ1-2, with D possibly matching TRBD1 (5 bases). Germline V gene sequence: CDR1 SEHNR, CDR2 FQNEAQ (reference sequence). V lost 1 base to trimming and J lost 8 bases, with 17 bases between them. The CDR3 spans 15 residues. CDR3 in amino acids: CASSLVVPSGDGYTF. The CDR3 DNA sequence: TGTGCCAGCAGCTTAGTGGTCCCCTCGGGGGACGGCTACACCTTC.

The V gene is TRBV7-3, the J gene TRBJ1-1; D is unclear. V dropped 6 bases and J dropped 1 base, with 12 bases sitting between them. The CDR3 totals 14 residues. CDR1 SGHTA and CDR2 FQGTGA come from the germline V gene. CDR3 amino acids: CASRSDTQNTEAFF. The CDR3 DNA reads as TGTGCCAGCAGAAGCGACACCCAGAACACTGAAGCTTTCTTT.

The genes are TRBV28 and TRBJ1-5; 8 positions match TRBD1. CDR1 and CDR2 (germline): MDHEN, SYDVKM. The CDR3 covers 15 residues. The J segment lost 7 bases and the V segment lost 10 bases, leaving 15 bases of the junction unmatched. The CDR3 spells CATSLSTGGGQPQHF. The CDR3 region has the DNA TGTGCCACCTCACTATCCACAGGGGGAGGCCAGCCCCAGCATTTT.

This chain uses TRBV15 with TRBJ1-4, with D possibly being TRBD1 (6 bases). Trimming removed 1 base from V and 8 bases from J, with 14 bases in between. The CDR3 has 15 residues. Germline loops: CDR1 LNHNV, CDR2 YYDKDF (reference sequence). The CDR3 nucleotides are TGTGCCACCAGCAGAGTGGCGGGGGGCGAGGAAAAACTGTTTTTT. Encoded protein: CATSRVAGGEEKLFF.

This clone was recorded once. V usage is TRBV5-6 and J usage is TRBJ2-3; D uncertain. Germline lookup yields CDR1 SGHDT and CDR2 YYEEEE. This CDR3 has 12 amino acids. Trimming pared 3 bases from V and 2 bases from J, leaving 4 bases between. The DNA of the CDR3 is TGTGCCAGCAGCTCCTACACAGATACGCAGTATTTT. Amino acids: CASSSYTDTQYF.

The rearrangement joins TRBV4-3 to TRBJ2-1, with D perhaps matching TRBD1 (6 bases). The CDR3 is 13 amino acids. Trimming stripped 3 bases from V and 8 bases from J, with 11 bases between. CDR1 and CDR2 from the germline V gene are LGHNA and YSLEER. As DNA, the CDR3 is TGCGCCAGCAGCCAGGGTAACAGGGATGAGCAGTTCTTC. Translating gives CASSQGNRDEQFF.

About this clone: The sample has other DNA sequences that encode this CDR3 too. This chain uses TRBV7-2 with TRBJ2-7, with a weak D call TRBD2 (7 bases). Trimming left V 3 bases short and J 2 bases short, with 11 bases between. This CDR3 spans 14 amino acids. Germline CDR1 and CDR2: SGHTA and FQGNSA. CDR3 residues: CASSLDGGPYEQYF. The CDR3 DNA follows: TGTGCCAGCAGCTTGGACGGGGGGCCCTACGAGCAGTACTTC.